This T cell receptor (beta chain) was sequenced for a study of shared clonotypes between healthy human individuals. Study-level background: Researchers assigned three CD4 naive, three CD4 memory, two CD8 naive and one CD8 memory plate to each donor. Study-wide results and limits: Donor scarcity curtailed the genetic and exposure-history diversity represented herein. Several donors had about 5% of their naive CD4 clonotypes in common.

CDR1 SEHNR and CDR2 FQNEAQ come from the germline V gene (reference sequence). This CDR3 region has 14 residues. V shed 5 bases and J shed 3 bases, with 14 bases lying between them. Note on this clone: As yet, its antigen is unknown.

TCRdb keeps only in-frame clones here, not all; method: immunoSEQ multiplex PCR. This table has hundreds of thousands of clones, 92% appearing once. CD45RO-negative, CCR7-selected cells formed the naive CD8 fraction, which excluded terminally differentiated effector memory CD45RA+ cells. This sequence was found in a man in his thirties or forties in good health. This sequence joins TRBV7-9 and TRBJ2-7, with D possibly TRBD2 on 5 matching bases. Sequenced: naive CD8+ T cells sorted from blood. This CDR3 reads CASSHPLEVYEQYF. CDR3 sequence (DNA): TGTGCCAGCAGCCATCCCTTGGAGGTCTACGAGCAGTACTTC.